A single sample is the source of the 9 T cell receptor beta chains below, sequenced in a study of CD4 T cells in relation to SARS-CoV-2 and coronaviruses. Sequenced by immunoSEQ multiplex PCR; TCRdb stores in-frame clones only, minus some. The sample contains approximately 38,000 clones, over 75% of which appear only once. What was sequenced was memory CD4+ T cells from PBMCs. These receptors originate from an adult with COVID-19.

In its sample, this clone was seen once. The chain links TRBV6-4 to TRBJ2-3; possibly TRBD1 or TRBD2 for D (5 bases each). CDR1 is MRHNA and CDR2 is SNTAGT in the germline V gene. V gave up 6 bases and J gave up 4 bases, with 20 bases separating them. This CDR3 has 16 residues. This chain's CDR3 is CASSDNGAVGSDTQYF. CDR3 DNA: TGTGCCAGCAGCGACAACGGGGCGGTTGGGTCAGATACGCAGTATTTT.

V gene TRBV6-1 combines with J gene TRBJ1-2; 7 bases line up with TRBD1. Germline lookup yields CDR1 MNHNS and CDR2 SASEGT. Losses at the gene ends were 1 base for V and 2 bases for J; bases not matched to a gene: 1. CDR3 length: 14 residues. The chain's CDR3 is CASSEDRGNYGYTF. For the CDR3, the DNA is TGTGCCAGCAGTGAAGACAGGGGAAACTATGGCTACACCTTC.

This chain uses TRBV5-4 with TRBJ1-1; 9 bases agree with TRBD1. Trimming removed 4 bases from V and 3 bases from J; junction bases left unmatched: 4. The CDR3 spans 14 residues. The V gene's germline CDR1 is SGHNT and CDR2 YYREEE (reference sequence). The CDR3 region has the DNA TGTGCCAGCAGCATCAGGACAGGGGACACTGAAGCTTTCTTT. Its protein product is CASSIRTGDTEAFF.

This clone is medium-sized. This chain uses TRBV5-6 with TRBJ1-1, with D maybe TRBD1 (5 bases). This CDR3 is 14 amino acids long. The ends were cut back, 0 bases at V and 4 bases at J, with 10 bases in the middle. CDR1 and CDR2 from the germline V gene are SGHDT and YYEEEE. CDR3 in amino acids: CASSLGGKGTEAFF. In DNA form, the CDR3 reads TGTGCCAGCAGCTTGGGGGGCAAAGGCACTGAAGCTTTCTTT.

The chain couples TRBV10-3 to TRBJ1-3; D ambiguous. Germline-derived CDR1 and CDR2 are ENHRY and SYGVKD. The CDR3 runs 15 residues. Trimming removed 2 bases from V and 0 bases from J, with 8 bases in between. CDR3 sequence (DNA): TGTGCCATCAGTGAGCAGGCTAGCTCTGGAAACACCATATATTTT. Translated: CAISEQASSGNTIYF.

V and J are TRBV28 and TRBJ1-5; 8 nucleotides match TRBD1. This CDR3 is built from 15 residues. Germline values: CDR1 MDHEN, CDR2 SYDVKM. V shed 6 bases, J shed 7 bases, and the junction held 11 bases outside the gene matches. The CDR3 coding sequence is TGTGCCAGCAGCAGAGGACAGGGACTTTCACAGCCCCAGCATTTT. Translating gives CASSRGQGLSQPQHF. Complete variable domain (other parts from reference TRBV28 and TRBJ1-5): DVKVTQSSRYLVKRTGEKVFLECVQDMDHENMFWYRQDPGLGLRLIYFSYDVKMKEKGDIPEGYSVSREKKERFSLILESASTNQTSMYLCASSRGQGLSQPQHFGDGTRLSIL.

The chain couples TRBV19 to TRBJ2-5; 8 bases align to TRBD1. From germline, CDR1 is LNHDA and CDR2 SQIVND (reference sequence). The CDR3 spans 15 residues. V gave up 3 bases and J gave up 4 bases; unmatched junction bases: 7. CDR3 nucleotide sequence: TGTGCCAGTAGTATTGAATCGACAGGGGCAGAGACCCAGTACTTC. Translated: CASSIESTGAETQYF.

The chain combines TRBV11-2 with TRBJ2-5; 8 bases agree with TRBD2. The germline gives CDR1 SGHAT, CDR2 FQNNGV. The CDR3 is 15 residues long. The V gene end was trimmed by 8 bases and the J gene end by 1 base; junction bases not matched to a gene: 9. CDR3 in DNA: TGTGCCAGCGACCTCGGGGGGGGGCCCCAAGAGACCCAGTACTTC. It translates to CASDLGGGPQETQYF.

J is TRBJ2-3 and V is TRBV11-3; D perhaps matches TRBD2 (5 bases). This CDR3 spans 13 amino acids. Per germline, CDR1 SGHNT and CDR2 YENEEA. Between the trimmed V and J ends, which lost 5 bases and 6 bases, there was a span of 12 bases. The CDR3 bases are TGTGCCAGCAGCCACCCCCCGGGGGATACGCAGTATTTT. Translated, it gives CASSHPPGDTQYF.